The rows below give T cell receptor beta chains drawn from one sample of a study of breast tumors, draining lymph nodes, adjacent tissues. TCRdb analysed the multiplex PCR reads with MiXCR anew, one entry per CDR3 protein. The sample lists around 120,000 distinct CDR3 sequences, nearly 20% occurring once. Specimen: axillary lymph node tissue. These receptors all stem from a female donor with breast cancer. Some clones in this sample may be carry-over from other donors' samples. Both conserved end residues are part of each CDR3. D genes are given only for firm matches. A clone size is listed for some rows: how often the clone was seen (once, few, many), or a class if it is expanded.

size | J | D | V | DNA | CDR3
NA | TRBJ2-6 | NA | TRBV2 | TGTGCCAGCAGACCCGGACGGGGGGCGTCTGGGGCCAACGTCCTGACTTTC | CASRPGRGASGANVLTF
many | TRBJ2-1 | NA | TRBV29-1 | TGCAGCGTTGTTCCCTCTTCCTACAATGAGCAGTTCTTC | CSVVPSSYNEQFF
NA | TRBJ2-5 | NA | TRBV19 | TGTGCCAGTAGTGGTTTCGAGACCCAGTACTTC | CASSGFETQYF
many | TRBJ2-7 | TRBD1 | TRBV14 | TGTGCCAGCAGCCAAGACAGGGGGCCAAGAAGACCCGGCTCCTACGAGCAGTACTTC | CASSQDRGPRRPGSYEQYF
once | TRBJ1-2 | NA | TRBV20-1 | TGCAGTGCTAGTCTGGTCGTGGACTCTCTTATGGCCTATGGCTACGCCTTC | CSASLVVDSLMAYGYAF
many | TRBJ1-2 | TRBD1 | TRBV5-1 | TGCGCCAGCAGCTTGACAGGGGGCGAGGATGGCTACACCTTC | CASSLTGGEDGYTF
many | TRBJ1-6 | NA | TRBV20-1 | TGCAGTGCAGATAAACATGTACGTCAGAATTCACCCCTCCACTTT | CSADKHVRQNSPLHF
many | TRBJ2-7 | TRBD2 | TRBV19 | TGTGCCAGTAGTACCCTAGCGGGGTACAGCTCCTACGAGCAGTACTTC | CASSTLAGYSSYEQYF
NA | TRBJ2-7 | NA | TRBV28 | TGTGCCTGCAGTTTAGTCAGGTCAGGCCTCAGCTCCTACGAGCAGTACTTC | CACSLVRSGLSSYEQYF
many | TRBJ1-2 | NA | TRBV19 | TGTGCCAGTACCAACCGGGGGCAGGGGTATGGCTACACCTTC | CASTNRGQGYGYTF
many | TRBJ2-3 | TRBD1 | TRBV4-1 | TGCGCCAGCAGCGCGGGACAGGGTCCTATTTCTTCGAGAGATACGCAGTATTTT | CASSAGQGPISSRDTQYF
few | TRBJ2-2 | NA | TRBV27 | TGTGCCAGCAGTTTATACGGGAGCGGAACGAACACCGGGGAGCTGTTTTTT | CASSLYGSGTNTGELFF
many | TRBJ2-7 | TRBD1 | TRBV5-6 | TGTGCCAGCAGCACCCCAGGGGGCTACGAGCAGTACTTC | CASSTPGGYEQYF
NA | TRBJ2-6 | TRBD1 | TRBV15 | TGTGCCACCAGCAGGGCGCGGACAGGGACTGGGGCCGACGTCCTGACTTTC | CATSRARTGTGADVLTF
many | TRBJ1-2 | NA | TRBV29-1 | TGCAGCGTTGAGGCCGGGGGAGAAGGCTACACCTTC | CSVEAGGEGYTF
many | TRBJ1-2 | TRBD1 | TRBV7-2 | TGTGCCAGCAGCGCCCGGGACAGCCAACTTTATAACTATGGCTACACCTTC | CASSARDSQLYNYGYTF
many | TRBJ2-3 | TRBD1 | TRBV2 | TGTGCCAGCACACCGGGACAGGGTGACAGGCAGTATTTT | CASTPGQGDRQYF
many | TRBJ2-1 | TRBD2 | TRBV7-9 | TGTGCCAGCAGCCCGCGACTAGCGGGGTACAATGAGCAGTTCTTC | CASSPRLAGYNEQFF
many | TRBJ2-1 | NA | TRBV5-1 | TGCGCCAGCAGCTTGATCTACTACAATGAGCAGTTCTTC | CASSLIYYNEQFF
many | TRBJ2-1 | NA | TRBV7-9 | TGTGCCAGCAGCTTACAGGAGGGGTCCTACAATGAGCAGTTCTTC | CASSLQEGSYNEQFF
NA | TRBJ2-1 | TRBD2 | TRBV28 | TGTGCCAGCAGCCCCCCGGGGCGGGGGGCCTACAATGAGCAGTTCTTC | CASSPPGRGAYNEQFF
NA | TRBJ2-6 | NA | TRBV15 | TGTGCCACCAGCAGAGATCGAGGGAGAGGGGCCAACGTCCTGACTTTC | CATSRDRGRGANVLTF
NA | TRBJ1-2 | TRBD1 | TRBV18 | TGTGCCAGCTCAACCGACAGGGTAGCTAACTATGGCTACACCTTC | CASSTDRVANYGYTF
many | TRBJ2-7 | NA | TRBV5-6 | TGTGCCAGCAGCTCCGTCCAGGACAAGGACTACGAGCAGTACTTC | CASSSVQDKDYEQYF
many | TRBJ2-1 | NA | TRBV20-1 | TGCAGTGCTAGAGATCCGACTAGTTACAATGAGCAGTTCTTC | CSARDPTSYNEQFF
many | TRBJ2-1 | NA | TRBV3-1 | TGTGCCAGCAGCCAAGGGACAATCCCCGGGGAGCAGTTCTTC | CASSQGTIPGEQFF
NA | TRBJ2-5 | NA | TRBV2 | TGTGTCAGCAGCATCGAGACCCAGTACTTC | CVSSIETQYF
many | TRBJ2-2 | TRBD2 | TRBV10-2 | TGCGCCATAAGACTAGCGGGGGTCGCAAGTTCCGGGGAGCTGTTTTTT | CAIRLAGVASSGELFF
many | TRBJ2-7 | TRBD2 | TRBV7-2 | TGTGCCAGCAGCTTAGTAGCTAGCGGCTACGAGCAGTACTTC | CASSLVASGYEQYF
many | TRBJ2-3 | NA | TRBV24-1 | TGTGCCACCAGTGATTCTAGTACAGATACGCAGTATTTT | CATSDSSTDTQYF
many | TRBJ2-7 | TRBD1 | TRBV20-1 | TGCAGTGCTCTCCTCGGACAGGGCGGGAACGAGCAGTACTTC | CSALLGQGGNEQYF